One and the same sample provided the 3 T cell receptor beta chains below, sequenced in a study of cytomegalovirus exposure and HLA in healthy donors. The table came from immunoSEQ multiplex PCR; TCRdb's copy has only in-frame clones and leaves some out. The table shows 130,000 to 150,000 clones, with 70% to 90% occurring only once. The sample comprised PBMCs. The source is a woman aged 30 to 39 in good health and CMV-seronegative.

The chain combines TRBV5-1 with TRBJ2-3, with 8 bases identical to TRBD1. The CDR3 covers 17 residues. The junction had 7 bases not matched to a gene; V was cut back by 0 bases and J by 1 base. Per the germline V gene, CDR1 is SGHRS and CDR2 is YFSETQ. The DNA for the CDR3 is TGCGCCAGCAGCTTGGTTCCAGGGGGCTCTGGCACAGATACGCAGTATTTT. It specifies CASSLVPGGSGTDTQYF.

This clone was counted a single time. The rearrangement links TRBV19 to TRBJ1-2; D is perhaps TRBD1 (5 bases). V was pared by 7 bases and J by 12 bases, with 27 bases between. This CDR3 has 15 amino acids. Germline V CDR1 and CDR2: LNHDA, SQIVND (reference sequence). CDR3 sequence reads: CASMAPERGYGSHTF. CDR3 nucleotides: TGTGCCAGTATGGCCCCTGAAAGGGGTTATGGTTCGCACACCTTC.

The V and J genes are TRBV9 and TRBJ1-3; the match to TRBD1 covers 9 bases. This CDR3 comprises 15 residues. V shed 4 bases and J 3 bases; nucleotides not matched to a gene: 5. Germline loops: CDR1 SGDLS, CDR2 YYNGEE. The CDR3 is CASSTGQGYGNTIYF. The DNA of the CDR3 is TGTGCCAGCAGCACGGGACAGGGATATGGAAACACCATATATTTT.